The TCR beta chain under discussion was sequenced for a study of blood T cell repertoires in COVID-19. Study details: There were acute and convalescent COVID-19 samples, and they came from the United States, Italy and Spain. The cDNA or gDNA used as material had been derived from T cells, B-cell-depleted T cells, or PBMCs.

In the study's own analysis: Reference gene primer amplification gave nucleated cell count estimates. Measured with immunoSEQ multiplex PCR; TCRdb has only the in-frame clones, and not every one. The V and J calls and clone size come from that table; D and trimming were worked out from the DNA. Among roughly 140,000 clones, approximately 84% were seen once, and the ten largest hold under 10%. Germline loops: CDR1 SGDLS, CDR2 YYNGEE. The CDR3 spans 14 residues. Trimming left V 4 bases short and J 4 bases short, with 14 bases between. The TCR was taken from a woman of 80 years or more in a cohort sampled during active or convalescent COVID-19. Sequencing was done on a sample of peripheral blood. The gene calls are TRBV9 and TRBJ1-1, with D possibly matching TRBD1 (5 bases). CDR3 nucleotide sequence: TGTGCCAGCAGCCCCCTTCAGGGTATCACTGAAGCTTTCTTT. As protein: CASSPLQGITEAFF.